This is a list of T cell receptor beta chains from one sample in a study of radiation and T cells in renal cell carcinoma. The table came from immunoSEQ multiplex PCR; TCRdb's copy has only in-frame clones and leaves some out. Of about 21,000 clones in the sample, approximately 80% were seen once. This specimen consisted of blood, obtained from a patient whose treatment included radiotherapy and nephrectomy. The receptors derive from a man aged 55-75 years with renal cell carcinoma. The CDR3 runs from the conserved cysteine through the conserved F or W. A D gene is named only where the DNA matches it firmly. A clone size is listed for some rows: how often the clone was seen (once, few, many), or a class if it is expanded.

abundance: NA; v_gene: TRBV4-3; len: 17; d_gene: NA; j_gene: TRBJ1-1; CDR3aa: CASSQEPGELLNTEAFF; CDR3nt: TGCGCCAGCAGCCAAGAGCCGGGTGAGTTGCTGAACACTGAAGCTTTCTTT
abundance: few; v_gene: TRBV4-1; len: 15; d_gene: TRBD2; j_gene: TRBJ2-7; CDR3aa: CASSQGLAGGNEQYF; CDR3nt: TGCGCCAGCAGCCAAGGACTAGCGGGAGGTAATGAGCAGTACTTC
abundance: NA; v_gene: TRBV11-2; len: 17; d_gene: NA; j_gene: TRBJ2-6; CDR3aa: CASSFTGSLSGANVLTF; CDR3nt: TGTGCCAGCAGCTTCACCGGGAGTCTCTCTGGGGCCAACGTCCTGACTTTC
abundance: NA; v_gene: TRBV5-1; len: 13; d_gene: TRBD1; j_gene: TRBJ2-1; CDR3aa: CASSGYRGNEQFF; CDR3nt: TGCGCCAGCAGCGGTTACAGGGGAAATGAGCAGTTCTTC
abundance: NA; v_gene: TRBV7-2; len: 18; d_gene: TRBD2; j_gene: TRBJ2-4; CDR3aa: CASSPGSTSGGAKNIQYF; CDR3nt: TGTGCCAGCAGCCCAGGGTCAACTAGCGGGGGGGCCAAAAACATTCAGTACTTC
abundance: NA; v_gene: TRBV9; len: 17; d_gene: TRBD1; j_gene: TRBJ2-6; CDR3aa: CASSAGQGRTGANVLTF; CDR3nt: TGTGCCAGCAGCGCCGGACAGGGTAGGACTGGGGCCAACGTCCTGACTTTC
abundance: NA; v_gene: TRBV5-1; len: 13; d_gene: NA; j_gene: TRBJ2-2; CDR3aa: CASKYGGTGELFF; CDR3nt: TGCGCCAGCAAGTACGGGGGCACCGGGGAGCTGTTTTTT
abundance: NA; v_gene: TRBV5-4; len: 15; d_gene: TRBD2; j_gene: TRBJ2-1; CDR3aa: CASSFAGGRYNEQFF; CDR3nt: TGTGCCAGCAGCTTCGCGGGAGGGCGCTACAATGAGCAGTTCTTC
abundance: NA; v_gene: TRBV7-2; len: 16; d_gene: NA; j_gene: TRBJ1-3; CDR3aa: CASSLEFRVAGNTIYF; CDR3nt: TGTGCCAGCAGCTTAGAATTCAGGGTAGCTGGAAACACCATATATTTT
abundance: NA; v_gene: TRBV9; len: 15; d_gene: TRBD2; j_gene: TRBJ2-7; CDR3aa: CASSVDREGLGEQYF; CDR3nt: TGTGCCAGCAGCGTCGATCGGGAGGGCCTGGGAGAGCAGTACTTC
abundance: few; v_gene: TRBV5-1; len: 12; d_gene: NA; j_gene: TRBJ1-1; CDR3aa: CASSRSSAEAFF; CDR3nt: TGCGCCAGCAGTAGGAGTAGCGCTGAAGCTTTCTTT
abundance: NA; v_gene: TRBV14; len: 12; d_gene: NA; j_gene: TRBJ2-5; CDR3aa: CASSQVGETQYF; CDR3nt: TGTGCCAGCAGCCAAGTTGGGGAGACCCAGTACTTC
abundance: NA; v_gene: TRBV18; len: 15; d_gene: TRBD1; j_gene: TRBJ2-7; CDR3aa: CASSPAGTGGLEQYF; CDR3nt: TGTGCCAGCTCACCGGCCGGGACAGGGGGCCTCGAGCAGTACTTC
abundance: NA; v_gene: TRBV5-1; len: 15; d_gene: TRBD2; j_gene: TRBJ2-1; CDR3aa: CASSLLAGDTNEQFF; CDR3nt: TGCGCCAGCAGCTTACTAGCGGGAGACACGAATGAGCAGTTCTTC
abundance: NA; v_gene: TRBV7-2; len: 15; d_gene: NA; j_gene: TRBJ2-1; CDR3aa: CASSGASQGYNEQFF; CDR3nt: TGTGCCAGCAGCGGAGCCAGCCAGGGGTACAATGAGCAGTTCTTC
abundance: once; v_gene: TRBV6-5; len: 16; d_gene: TRBD1; j_gene: TRBJ2-7; CDR3aa: CASSYEPGQDLYEQYF; CDR3nt: TGTGCCAGCAGTTATGAACCGGGACAGGACCTATACGAGCAGTACTTC
abundance: NA; v_gene: TRBV27; len: 15; d_gene: TRBD1; j_gene: TRBJ1-2; CDR3aa: CASSPTGTGGSGYTF; CDR3nt: TGTGCCAGCAGTCCGACCGGGACAGGGGGCAGTGGCTACACCTTC
abundance: NA; v_gene: TRBV29-1; len: 12; d_gene: NA; j_gene: TRBJ1-2; CDR3aa: CSVELASPGYTF; CDR3nt: TGCAGCGTTGAGTTGGCGTCGCCAGGCTACACCTTC
abundance: NA; v_gene: TRBV5-4; len: 17; d_gene: TRBD2; j_gene: TRBJ2-2; CDR3aa: CASSSGTSQAGTGELFF; CDR3nt: TGTGCCAGCAGCTCCGGGACTAGCCAAGCGGGCACCGGGGAGCTGTTTTTT
abundance: NA; v_gene: TRBV5-6; len: 14; d_gene: NA; j_gene: TRBJ1-6; CDR3aa: CASSRQTYNSPLHF; CDR3nt: TGTGCCAGCAGCCGACAGACCTATAATTCACCCCTCCACTTT
abundance: NA; v_gene: TRBV4-3; len: 13; d_gene: NA; j_gene: TRBJ2-7; CDR3aa: CASSQGPGNEQYF; CDR3nt: TGCGCCAGCAGCCAAGGTCCAGGGAACGAGCAGTACTTC
abundance: NA; v_gene: TRBV5-4; len: 13; d_gene: NA; j_gene: TRBJ1-4; CDR3aa: CASSYGGNEKLFF; CDR3nt: TGTGCCAGCAGCTATGGGGGAAATGAAAAACTGTTTTTT
abundance: NA; v_gene: TRBV19; len: 16; d_gene: NA; j_gene: TRBJ1-1; CDR3aa: CASSILRPSRGTEAFF; CDR3nt: TGTGCCAGTAGTATACTTCGGCCCTCTCGGGGCACTGAAGCTTTCTTT
abundance: few; v_gene: TRBV11-2; len: 15; d_gene: TRBD2; j_gene: TRBJ2-2; CDR3aa: CASSAGGSVPGELFF; CDR3nt: TGTGCCAGCAGCGCGGGAGGAAGTGTCCCCGGGGAGCTGTTTTTT
abundance: NA; v_gene: TRBV19; len: 17; d_gene: TRBD2; j_gene: TRBJ2-3; CDR3aa: CASSRRTSGTSTDTQYF; CDR3nt: TGTGCCAGTAGCAGACGGACTAGCGGGACTAGCACAGATACGCAGTATTTT
abundance: NA; v_gene: TRBV6-1; len: 14; d_gene: TRBD1; j_gene: TRBJ2-1; CDR3aa: CASSEEGGLTRSIF; CDR3nt: TGTGCCAGCAGTGAGGAAGGGGGCTTAACTCGGAGCATCTTC
abundance: NA; v_gene: TRBV11-2; len: 15; d_gene: NA; j_gene: TRBJ2-7; CDR3aa: CASSHGTGKGYEQYF; CDR3nt: TGTGCCAGCAGCCACGGAACGGGGAAAGGCTACGAGCAGTACTTC
abundance: NA; v_gene: TRBV12-5; len: 13; d_gene: TRBD1; j_gene: TRBJ2-2; CDR3aa: CASYPTGTGELFF; CDR3nt: TGTGCTAGTTACCCGACAGGGACCGGGGAGCTGTTTTTT
abundance: NA; v_gene: TRBV5-4; len: 17; d_gene: TRBD1; j_gene: TRBJ1-4; CDR3aa: CASSRGQGVATNEKLFF; CDR3nt: TGTGCCAGCAGCCGGGGACAGGGAGTTGCAACTAATGAAAAACTGTTTTTT
abundance: NA; v_gene: TRBV18; len: 15; d_gene: NA; j_gene: TRBJ2-7; CDR3aa: CASSPTGVKIYEQYF; CDR3nt: TGTGCCAGCTCCCCGACGGGGGTCAAGATCTACGAGCAGTACTTC
abundance: few; v_gene: TRBV2; len: 13; d_gene: TRBD1; j_gene: TRBJ1-2; CDR3aa: CASRTGGTGGYTF; CDR3nt: TGTGCCAGCAGGACAGGGGGCACTGGTGGCTACACCTTC
abundance: NA; v_gene: TRBV6-5; len: 15; d_gene: NA; j_gene: TRBJ2-3; CDR3aa: CASSYGVNPTDTQYF; CDR3nt: TGTGCCAGCAGTTACGGGGTAAACCCCACAGATACGCAGTATTTT
abundance: NA; v_gene: TRBV5-1; len: 13; d_gene: NA; j_gene: TRBJ1-2; CDR3aa: CASSFGRESGYTF; CDR3nt: TGCGCCAGCAGCTTCGGGAGGGAGAGCGGCTACACCTTC
abundance: NA; v_gene: TRBV7-9; len: 15; d_gene: TRBD2; j_gene: TRBJ2-5; CDR3aa: CASSVTSGKQETQYF; CDR3nt: TGTGCCAGCAGCGTCACTAGCGGCAAGCAAGAGACCCAGTACTTC
abundance: NA; v_gene: TRBV9; len: 15; d_gene: NA; j_gene: TRBJ1-5; CDR3aa: CASSTIPPGYQPQHF; CDR3nt: TGTGCCAGCAGTACCATACCCCCAGGGTATCAGCCCCAGCATTTT
abundance: NA; v_gene: TRBV2; len: 13; d_gene: NA; j_gene: TRBJ1-5; CDR3aa: CASKGDSNQPQHF; CDR3nt: TGTGCCAGCAAAGGGGATAGCAATCAGCCCCAGCATTTT
abundance: NA; v_gene: TRBV11-2; len: 14; d_gene: NA; j_gene: TRBJ2-3; CDR3aa: CASSSDRLPDTQYF; CDR3nt: TGTGCCAGCAGCTCCGACAGATTACCAGATACGCAGTATTTT
abundance: NA; v_gene: TRBV5-4; len: 15; d_gene: NA; j_gene: TRBJ2-2; CDR3aa: CASSADSANTGELFF; CDR3nt: TGTGCCAGCAGCGCTGACAGCGCGAACACCGGGGAGCTGTTTTTT
abundance: NA; v_gene: TRBV7-2; len: 15; d_gene: TRBD1; j_gene: TRBJ1-6; CDR3aa: CASSLMGQANSPLHF; CDR3nt: TGTGCCAGCAGCTTAATGGGACAGGCCAATTCACCCCTCCACTTT
abundance: NA; v_gene: TRBV11-1; len: 16; d_gene: TRBD1; j_gene: TRBJ2-4; CDR3aa: CASSTSDRDTKNIQYF; CDR3nt: TGTGCCAGCAGCACCTCGGACAGGGACACCAAAAACATTCAGTACTTC
abundance: NA; v_gene: TRBV19; len: 15; d_gene: TRBD2; j_gene: TRBJ2-1; CDR3aa: CASSPGGTRDNEQFF; CDR3nt: TGTGCCAGTAGTCCCGGGGGGACTAGGGACAATGAGCAGTTCTTC
abundance: NA; v_gene: TRBV7-6; len: 16; d_gene: NA; j_gene: TRBJ2-1; CDR3aa: CASSLRGRGRSNEQFF; CDR3nt: TGTGCCAGCAGCTTAAGGGGGCGGGGAAGGTCGAATGAGCAGTTCTTC
abundance: NA; v_gene: TRBV7-3; len: 14; d_gene: NA; j_gene: TRBJ2-5; CDR3aa: CASSFGSGQETQYF; CDR3nt: TGTGCCAGCAGCTTTGGTAGCGGCCAAGAGACCCAGTACTTC
abundance: NA; v_gene: TRBV30; len: 12; d_gene: TRBD1; j_gene: TRBJ2-7; CDR3aa: CAWTKGAYEQYF; CDR3nt: TGTGCCTGGACTAAGGGGGCTTACGAGCAGTACTTC
abundance: NA; v_gene: TRBV5-1; len: 16; d_gene: TRBD2; j_gene: TRBJ2-7; CDR3aa: CASSLLVAGSSYEQYF; CDR3nt: TGCGCCAGCAGCTTGCTTGTAGCGGGGAGCTCCTACGAGCAGTACTTC
abundance: NA; v_gene: TRBV29-1; len: 11; d_gene: TRBD2; j_gene: TRBJ2-1; CDR3aa: CSGSGGNEQFF; CDR3nt: TGTAGCGGGAGCGGAGGAAATGAGCAGTTCTTC
abundance: NA; v_gene: TRBV7-9; len: 13; d_gene: NA; j_gene: TRBJ1-5; CDR3aa: CASSAPGRQPQHF; CDR3nt: TGTGCCAGCTCAGCCCCGGGACGACAGCCCCAGCATTTT
abundance: NA; v_gene: TRBV11-2; len: 13; d_gene: NA; j_gene: TRBJ2-7; CDR3aa: CASSPLGSYEQYF; CDR3nt: TGTGCCAGCAGCCCCCTGGGCTCCTACGAGCAGTACTTC
abundance: NA; v_gene: TRBV5-4; len: 15; d_gene: TRBD2; j_gene: TRBJ2-7; CDR3aa: CASSLASGRNHEQYF; CDR3nt: TGTGCCAGCAGCTTGGCCAGCGGGAGAAACCACGAGCAGTACTTC
abundance: NA; v_gene: TRBV19; len: 15; d_gene: NA; j_gene: TRBJ2-7; CDR3aa: CASSTPGGARYEQYF; CDR3nt: TGTGCCAGTAGTACCCCCGGCGGGGCACGCTACGAGCAGTACTTC